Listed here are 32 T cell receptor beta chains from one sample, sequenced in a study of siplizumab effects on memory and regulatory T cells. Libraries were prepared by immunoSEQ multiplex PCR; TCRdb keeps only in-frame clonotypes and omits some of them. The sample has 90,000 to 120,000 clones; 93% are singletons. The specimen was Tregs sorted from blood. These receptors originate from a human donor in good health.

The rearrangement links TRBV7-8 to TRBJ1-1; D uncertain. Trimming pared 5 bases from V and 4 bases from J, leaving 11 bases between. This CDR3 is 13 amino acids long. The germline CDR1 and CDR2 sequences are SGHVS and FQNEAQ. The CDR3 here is CASSLQLGTEAFF. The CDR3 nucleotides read TGTGCCAGCAGCCTCCAACTGGGCACTGAAGCTTTCTTT.

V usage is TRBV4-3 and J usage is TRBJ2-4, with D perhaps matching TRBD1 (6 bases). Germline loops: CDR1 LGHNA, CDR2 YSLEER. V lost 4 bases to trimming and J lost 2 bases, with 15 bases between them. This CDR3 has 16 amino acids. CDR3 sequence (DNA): TGCGCCAGCAGCCCCACCCTCAGGGGAACCAAAAACATTCAGTACTTC. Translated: CASSPTLRGTKNIQYF.

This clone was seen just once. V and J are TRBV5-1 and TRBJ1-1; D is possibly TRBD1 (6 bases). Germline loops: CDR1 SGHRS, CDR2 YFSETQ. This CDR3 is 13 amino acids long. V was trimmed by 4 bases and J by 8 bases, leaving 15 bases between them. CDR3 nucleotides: TGCGCCAGCAGCGGGGGCAGCTGGGGGGAAGCTTTCTTT. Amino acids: CASSGGSWGEAFF.

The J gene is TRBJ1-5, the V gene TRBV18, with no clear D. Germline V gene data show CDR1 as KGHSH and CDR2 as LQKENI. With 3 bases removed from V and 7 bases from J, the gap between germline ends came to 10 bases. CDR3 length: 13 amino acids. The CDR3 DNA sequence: TGTGCCAGCTCACCTTTTACGGGCCAGCCCCAGCATTTT. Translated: CASSPFTGQPQHF.

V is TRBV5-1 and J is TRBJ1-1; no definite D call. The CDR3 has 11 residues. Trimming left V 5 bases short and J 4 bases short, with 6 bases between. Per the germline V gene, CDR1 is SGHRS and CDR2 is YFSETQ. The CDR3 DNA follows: TGCGCCAGCAGGGTCGGCACTGAAGCTTTCTTT. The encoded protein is CASRVGTEAFF.

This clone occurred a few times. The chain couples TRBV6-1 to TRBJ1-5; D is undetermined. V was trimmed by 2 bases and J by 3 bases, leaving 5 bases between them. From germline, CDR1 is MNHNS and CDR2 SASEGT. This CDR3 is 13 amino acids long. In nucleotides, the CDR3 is TGTGCCAGCAGTGAACAGTACAATCAGCCCCAGCATTTT. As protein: CASSEQYNQPQHF.

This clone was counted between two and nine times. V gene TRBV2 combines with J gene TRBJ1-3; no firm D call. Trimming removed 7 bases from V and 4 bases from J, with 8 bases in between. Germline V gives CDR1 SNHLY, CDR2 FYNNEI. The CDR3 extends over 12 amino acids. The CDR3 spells CASTLGGNTIYF. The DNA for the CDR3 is TGTGCCAGCACCCTCGGCGGAAACACCATATATTTT.

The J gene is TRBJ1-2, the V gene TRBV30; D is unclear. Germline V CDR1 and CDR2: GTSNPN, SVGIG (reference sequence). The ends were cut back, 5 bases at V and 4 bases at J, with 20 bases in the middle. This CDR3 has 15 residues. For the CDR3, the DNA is TGTGCCTGGCTATCCGCAGGATTTTCCCGCTATGGCTACACCTTC. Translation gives CAWLSAGFSRYGYTF.

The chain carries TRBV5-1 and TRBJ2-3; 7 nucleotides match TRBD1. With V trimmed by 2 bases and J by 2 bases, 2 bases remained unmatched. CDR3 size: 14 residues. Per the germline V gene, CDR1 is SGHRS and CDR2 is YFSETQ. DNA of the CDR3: TGCGCCAGCAGCTTTACAGGGGTCACAGATACGCAGTATTTT. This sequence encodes CASSFTGVTDTQYF.

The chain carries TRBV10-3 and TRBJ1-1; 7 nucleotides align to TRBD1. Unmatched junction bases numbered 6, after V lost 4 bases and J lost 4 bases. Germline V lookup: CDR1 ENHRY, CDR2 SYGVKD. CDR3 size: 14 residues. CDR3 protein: CAISGWGQSTEAFF. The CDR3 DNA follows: TGTGCCATCAGTGGGTGGGGACAGAGCACTGAAGCTTTCTTT.

The CDR3 nucleotides read TGTGCTAGTGGTTTGGATAGGACAGAAGGTCTTGAGGGGCTGTTTTTT. Residues: CASGLDRTEGLEGLFF. The V gene is TRBV12-5, the J gene TRBJ2-2, with D maybe TRBD1 (6 bases). V gave up 1 base and J gave up 13 bases, with 22 bases separating them. This CDR3 region has 16 residues. Germline CDR1 reads LGHNT; CDR2 reads FRNRAP.

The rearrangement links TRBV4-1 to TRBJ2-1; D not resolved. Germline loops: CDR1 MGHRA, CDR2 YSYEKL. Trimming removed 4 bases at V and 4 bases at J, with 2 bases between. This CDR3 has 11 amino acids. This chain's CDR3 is CASSRYNEQFF. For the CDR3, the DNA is TGCGCCAGCAGCCGATACAATGAGCAGTTCTTC.

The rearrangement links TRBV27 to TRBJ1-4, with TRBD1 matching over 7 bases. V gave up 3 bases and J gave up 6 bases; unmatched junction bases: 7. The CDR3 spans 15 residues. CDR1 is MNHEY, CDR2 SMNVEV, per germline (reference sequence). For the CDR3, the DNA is TGTGCCAGCAGTTTGGAGAGGGGGCCGTATGAAAAACTGTTTTTT. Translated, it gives CASSLERGPYEKLFF.

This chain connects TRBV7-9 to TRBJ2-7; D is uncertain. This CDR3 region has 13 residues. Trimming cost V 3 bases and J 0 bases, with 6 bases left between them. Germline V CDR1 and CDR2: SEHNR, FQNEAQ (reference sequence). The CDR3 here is CASSFSRSYEQYF. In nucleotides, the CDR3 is TGTGCCAGCAGCTTTTCCCGCTCCTACGAGCAGTACTTC.

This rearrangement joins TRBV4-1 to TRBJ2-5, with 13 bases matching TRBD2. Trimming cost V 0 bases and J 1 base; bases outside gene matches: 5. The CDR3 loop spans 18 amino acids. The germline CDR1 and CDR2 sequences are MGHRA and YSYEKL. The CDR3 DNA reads TGCGCCAGCAGCCAAGATCTGGGACTAGCGGGGAGCCAAGAGACCCAGTACTTC. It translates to CASSQDLGLAGSQETQYF.

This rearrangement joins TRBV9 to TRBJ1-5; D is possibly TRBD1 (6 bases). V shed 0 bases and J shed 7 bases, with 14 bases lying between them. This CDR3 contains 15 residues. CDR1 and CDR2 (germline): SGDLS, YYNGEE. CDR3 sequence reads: CASSVDGGARQPQHF. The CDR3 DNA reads TGTGCCAGCAGCGTAGATGGGGGGGCTCGGCAGCCCCAGCATTTT.

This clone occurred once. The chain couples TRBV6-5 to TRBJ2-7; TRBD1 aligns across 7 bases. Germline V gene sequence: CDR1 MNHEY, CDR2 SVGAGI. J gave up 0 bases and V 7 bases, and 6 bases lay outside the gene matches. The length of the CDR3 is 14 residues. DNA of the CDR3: TGTGCCAGCACTAAGGACAGGATCTCCTACGAGCAGTACTTC. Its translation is CASTKDRISYEQYF.

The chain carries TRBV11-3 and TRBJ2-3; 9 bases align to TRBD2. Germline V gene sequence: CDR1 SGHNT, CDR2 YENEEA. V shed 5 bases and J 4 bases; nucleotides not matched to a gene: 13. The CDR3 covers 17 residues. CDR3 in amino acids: CASSPRWGGRESDTQYF. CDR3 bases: TGTGCCAGCAGCCCGAGGTGGGGCGGGAGGGAATCAGATACGCAGTATTTT.

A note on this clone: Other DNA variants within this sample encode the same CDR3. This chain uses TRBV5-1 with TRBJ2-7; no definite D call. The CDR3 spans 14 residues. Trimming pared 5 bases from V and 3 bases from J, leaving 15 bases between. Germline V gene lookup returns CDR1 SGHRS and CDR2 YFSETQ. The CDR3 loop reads CASSGYEKSYEQYF. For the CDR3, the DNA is TGCGCCAGCAGTGGATACGAGAAGAGCTACGAGCAGTACTTC.

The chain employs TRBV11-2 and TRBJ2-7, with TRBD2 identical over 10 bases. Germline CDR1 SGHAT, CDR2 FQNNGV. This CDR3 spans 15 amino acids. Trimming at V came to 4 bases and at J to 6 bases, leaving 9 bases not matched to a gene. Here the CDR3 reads CASSSLGIAGGEQYF. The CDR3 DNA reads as TGTGCCAGCAGCTCACTCGGGATAGCGGGAGGCGAGCAGTACTTC.

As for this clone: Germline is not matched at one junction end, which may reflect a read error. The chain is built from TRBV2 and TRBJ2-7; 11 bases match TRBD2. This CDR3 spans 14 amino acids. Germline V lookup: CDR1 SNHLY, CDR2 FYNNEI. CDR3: CASSDKLAGVNPDF. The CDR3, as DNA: TGTGCCAGCAGTGATAAACTAGCGGGAGTAAACCCCGACTTC.

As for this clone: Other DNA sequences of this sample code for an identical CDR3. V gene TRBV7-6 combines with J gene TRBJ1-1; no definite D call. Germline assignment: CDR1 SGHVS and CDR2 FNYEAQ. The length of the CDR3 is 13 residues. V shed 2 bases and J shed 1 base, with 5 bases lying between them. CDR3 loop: CASSLSENTEAFF. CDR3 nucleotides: TGTGCCAGCAGCTTATCCGAGAACACTGAAGCTTTCTTT. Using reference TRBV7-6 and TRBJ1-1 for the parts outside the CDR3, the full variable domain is GAGVSQSPRYKVTKRGQDVALRCDPISGHVSLYWYRQALGQGPEFLTYFNYEAQQDKSGLPNDRFSAERPEGSISTLTIQRTEQRDSAMYRCASSLSENTEAFFGQGTRLTVV.

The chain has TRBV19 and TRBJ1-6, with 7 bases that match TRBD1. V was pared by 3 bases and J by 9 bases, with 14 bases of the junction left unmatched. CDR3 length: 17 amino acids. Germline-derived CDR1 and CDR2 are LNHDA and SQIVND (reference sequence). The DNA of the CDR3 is TGTGCCAGTAGTATTAGGGCACCGGGACAGAGCCCTTCACCCCTCCACTTT. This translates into CASSIRAPGQSPSPLHF.

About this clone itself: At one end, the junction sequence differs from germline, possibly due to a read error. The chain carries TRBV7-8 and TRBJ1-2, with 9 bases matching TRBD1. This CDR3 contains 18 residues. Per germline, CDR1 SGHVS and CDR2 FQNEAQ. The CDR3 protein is CANSLGAMGTGFNYGYTF. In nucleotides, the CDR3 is TGTGCCAACAGCTTAGGGGCCATGGGGACAGGGTTTAACTATGGCTACACCTTC. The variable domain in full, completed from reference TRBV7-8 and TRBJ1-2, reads GAGVSQSPRYKVAKRGQDVALRCDPISGHVSLFWYQQALGQGPEFLTYFQNEAQLDKSGLPSDRFFAERPEGSVSTLKIQRTQQEDSAVYLCANSLGAMGTGFNYGYTFGSGTRLTVV.

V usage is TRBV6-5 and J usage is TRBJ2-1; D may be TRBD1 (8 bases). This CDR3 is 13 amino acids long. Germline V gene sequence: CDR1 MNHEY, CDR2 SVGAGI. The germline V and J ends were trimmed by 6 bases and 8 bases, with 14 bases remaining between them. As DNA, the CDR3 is TGTGCCAGCAGGGGCACAGGGGGGGATGAGCAGTTCTTC. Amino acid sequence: CASRGTGGDEQFF.

CDR3 amino acids: CASRLRGAAFF. The CDR3 DNA is TGTGCCAGCAGGCTACGGGGTGCAGCTTTCTTT. The chain is built from TRBV6-6 and TRBJ1-1; the D is unclear. Germline values: CDR1 MNHNY, CDR2 SVGAGI (reference sequence). There are 11 residues in the CDR3. V was trimmed by 6 bases and J by 10 bases, leaving 12 bases between them.

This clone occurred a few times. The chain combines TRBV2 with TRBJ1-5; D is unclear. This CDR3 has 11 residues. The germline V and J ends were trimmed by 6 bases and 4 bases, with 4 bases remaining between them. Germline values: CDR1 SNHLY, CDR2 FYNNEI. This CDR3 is CASSENQPQHF. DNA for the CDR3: TGTGCCAGCAGCGAGAATCAGCCCCAGCATTTT.

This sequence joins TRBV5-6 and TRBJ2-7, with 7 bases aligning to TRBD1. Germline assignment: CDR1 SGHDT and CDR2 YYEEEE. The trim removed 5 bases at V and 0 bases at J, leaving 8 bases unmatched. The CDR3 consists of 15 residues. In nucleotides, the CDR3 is TGTGCCAGCAGGCCCTTAGGGGGCAGCTCCTACGAGCAGTACTTC. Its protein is CASRPLGGSSYEQYF.

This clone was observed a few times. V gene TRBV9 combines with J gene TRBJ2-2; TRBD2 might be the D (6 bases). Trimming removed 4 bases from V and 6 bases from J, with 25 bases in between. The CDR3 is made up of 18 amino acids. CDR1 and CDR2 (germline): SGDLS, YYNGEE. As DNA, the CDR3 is TGTGCCAGCAGCCCAGAGGGTGTGCGGGGAGTAAAGGCCGGGGAGCTGTTTTTT. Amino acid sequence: CASSPEGVRGVKAGELFF. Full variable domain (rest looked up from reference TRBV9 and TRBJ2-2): DSGVTQTPKHLITATGQRVTLRCSPRSGDLSVYWYQQSLDQGLQFLIQYYNGEERAKGNILERFSAQQFPDLHSELNLSSLELGDSALYFCASSPEGVRGVKAGELFFGEGSRLTVL.

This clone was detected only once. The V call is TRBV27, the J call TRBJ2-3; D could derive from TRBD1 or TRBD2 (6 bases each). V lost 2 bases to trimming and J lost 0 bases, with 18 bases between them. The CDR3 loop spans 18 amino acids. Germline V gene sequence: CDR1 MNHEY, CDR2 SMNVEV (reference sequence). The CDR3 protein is CASSLPPPGARSTDTQYF. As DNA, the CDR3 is TGTGCCAGCAGTTTACCCCCTCCGGGGGCGCGGAGCACAGATACGCAGTATTTT.

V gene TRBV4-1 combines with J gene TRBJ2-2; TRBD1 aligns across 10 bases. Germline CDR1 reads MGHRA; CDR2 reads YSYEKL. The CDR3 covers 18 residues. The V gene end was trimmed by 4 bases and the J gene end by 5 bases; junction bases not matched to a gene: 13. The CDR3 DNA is TGCGCCAGCAGCCTCGACCCGGGACAGGGGACGACAACCGGGGAGCTGTTTTTT. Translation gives CASSLDPGQGTTTGELFF.

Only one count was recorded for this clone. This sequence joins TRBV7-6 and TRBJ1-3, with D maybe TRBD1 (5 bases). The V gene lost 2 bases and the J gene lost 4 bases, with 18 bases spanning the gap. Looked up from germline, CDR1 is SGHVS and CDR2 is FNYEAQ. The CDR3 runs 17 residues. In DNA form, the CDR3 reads TGTGCCAGCAGCTTAACGGCTCTGGGGCCGCTCGGAAACACCATATATTTT. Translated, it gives CASSLTALGPLGNTIYF.